These 3 T cell receptor beta chains were sequenced from one sample in a study of regulatory T cells in long-lasting Graves disease. As for time point: newly diagnosed GD, antithyroid drugs for less than 3 months. The TCR library was made from RNA extracted from PBMCs. Construction of the TCR beta libraries employed iRepertoire HTBI primers in conjunction with Arm-PCR of CDR3 regions. TCRdb re-derived calls from the multiplex PCR reads in MiXCR, one entry per CDR3 protein. The sample lists about 540,000 distinct CDR3 sequences, about 14% occurring once. This sample also belongs to another study, concerning T cells in Graves' hyperthyroidism and ophthalmopathy.

The material was peripheral blood mononuclear cells (PBMCs), obtained at new diagnosis, from a patient treated with antithyroid drugs. The receptors derive from a man under 40 with Graves disease.

The sample holds many counts of this clonotype. V usage is TRBV2 and J usage is TRBJ2-1, with TRBD2 identical over 7 bases. V dropped 11 bases and J dropped 4; count of bases not matched to a gene: 8. CDR3 length: 13 amino acids. In germline, CDR1 is SNHLY, CDR2 FYNNEI. The CDR3 sequence is CAGIAGGYNEQFF. In DNA form, the CDR3 reads TGTGCCGGCATAGCGGGCGGGTACAATGAGCAGTTCTTC. The whole variable domain, filled in from reference TRBV2 and TRBJ2-1, reads EPEVTQTPSHQVTQMGQEVILRCVPISNHLYFYWYRQILGQKVEFLVSFYNNEISEKSEIFDDQFSVERPDGSNFTLKIRSTKLEDSAMYFCAGIAGGYNEQFFGPGTRLTVL.

This clonotype was seen at least ten times. The rearrangement uses TRBV6-1 and TRBJ2-7, with D maybe TRBD2 (6 bases). The V gene's germline CDR1 is MNHNS and CDR2 SASEGT. CDR3 length: 14 amino acids. Trimming took off 7 bases at V and 2 bases at J, with 15 bases between the two ends. CDR3 in amino acids: CASKGAGLAYEQYF. As DNA, the CDR3 is TGTGCCAGCAAAGGAGCGGGTTTAGCCTACGAGCAGTACTTC.

With respect to this clonotype: A clone one base away is much larger, so this may be a read error. This rearrangement joins TRBV6-1 to TRBJ2-1, with 7 bases fitting TRBD2. The J call could be wrong; TRBJ2-7 is a better fit for the DNA end. CDR3 length: 19 amino acids. In germline, CDR1 is MNHNS, CDR2 SASEGT. The CDR3 DNA is TGTGCCAGCAGCCCCAGGGCCCCCGGACTAGGGCGGGGATACAATGAGCAGTACTTC. It specifies CASSPRAPGLGRGYNEQYF.